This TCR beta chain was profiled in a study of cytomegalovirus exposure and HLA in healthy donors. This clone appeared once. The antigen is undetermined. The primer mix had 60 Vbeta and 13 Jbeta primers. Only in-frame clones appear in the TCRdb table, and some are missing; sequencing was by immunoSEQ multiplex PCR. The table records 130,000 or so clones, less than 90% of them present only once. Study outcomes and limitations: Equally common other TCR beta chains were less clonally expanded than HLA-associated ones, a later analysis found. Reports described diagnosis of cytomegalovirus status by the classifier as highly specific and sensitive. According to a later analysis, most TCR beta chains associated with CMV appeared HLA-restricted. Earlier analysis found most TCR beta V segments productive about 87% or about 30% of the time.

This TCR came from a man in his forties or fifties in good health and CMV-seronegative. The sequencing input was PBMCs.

CDR3 sequence reads: CASSGSGGDQPQHF. The DNA of the CDR3 is TGTGCCAGCAGTGGGTCAGGGGGTGATCAGCCCCAGCATTTT. V usage is TRBV2 and J usage is TRBJ1-5; TRBD1 aligns across 7 bases. This CDR3 region has 14 residues. Per germline, CDR1 SNHLY and CDR2 FYNNEI. J gave up 5 bases and V 4 bases, and 5 bases lay outside the gene matches.